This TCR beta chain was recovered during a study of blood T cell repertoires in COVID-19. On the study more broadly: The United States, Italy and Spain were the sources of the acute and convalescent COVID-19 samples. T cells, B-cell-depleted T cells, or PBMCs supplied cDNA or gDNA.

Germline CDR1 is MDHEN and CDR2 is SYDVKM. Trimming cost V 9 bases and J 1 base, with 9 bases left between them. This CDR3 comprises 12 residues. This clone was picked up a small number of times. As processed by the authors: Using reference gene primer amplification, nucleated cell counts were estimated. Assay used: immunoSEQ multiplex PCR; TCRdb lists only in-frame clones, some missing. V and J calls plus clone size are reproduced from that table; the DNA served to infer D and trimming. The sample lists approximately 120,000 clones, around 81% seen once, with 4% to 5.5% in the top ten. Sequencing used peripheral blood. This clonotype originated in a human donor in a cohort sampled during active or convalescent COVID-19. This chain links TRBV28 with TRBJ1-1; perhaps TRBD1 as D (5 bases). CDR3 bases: TGTGCCAGTGGGGCCGGGAACACTGAAGCTTTCTTT. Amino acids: CASGAGNTEAFF.